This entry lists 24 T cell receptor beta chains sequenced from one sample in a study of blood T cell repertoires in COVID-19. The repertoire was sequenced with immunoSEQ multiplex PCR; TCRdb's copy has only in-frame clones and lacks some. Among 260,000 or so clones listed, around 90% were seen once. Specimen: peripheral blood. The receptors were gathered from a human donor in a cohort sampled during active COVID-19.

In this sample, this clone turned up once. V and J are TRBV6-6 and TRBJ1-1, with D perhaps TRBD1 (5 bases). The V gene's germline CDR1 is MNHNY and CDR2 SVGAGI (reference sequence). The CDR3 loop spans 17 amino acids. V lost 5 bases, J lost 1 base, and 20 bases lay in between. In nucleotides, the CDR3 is TGTGCCAGCAGTCCCAACCAGTGGGGGGAGAGGAACACTGAAGCTTTCTTT. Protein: CASSPNQWGERNTEAFF.

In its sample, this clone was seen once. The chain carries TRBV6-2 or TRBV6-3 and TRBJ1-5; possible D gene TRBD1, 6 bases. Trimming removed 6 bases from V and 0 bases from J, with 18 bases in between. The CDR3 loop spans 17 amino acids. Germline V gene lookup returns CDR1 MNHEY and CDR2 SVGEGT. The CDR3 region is CASSKLLGHHSNQPQHF. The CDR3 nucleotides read TGTGCCAGCAGCAAACTTTTGGGACACCATAGCAATCAGCCCCAGCATTTT.

Written as DNA, the CDR3 is TGTGCCAGCAGCTCCCGGGACACCGCCTACGAGCAGTACTTC. Translation gives CASSSRDTAYEQYF. The chain couples TRBV11-3 to TRBJ2-7; a weak D match, TRBD1 (6 bases). The germline CDR1 and CDR2 sequences are SGHNT and YENEEA. The CDR3 is 14 amino acids. Trimming took off 4 bases at V and 2 bases at J, with 12 bases between the two ends.

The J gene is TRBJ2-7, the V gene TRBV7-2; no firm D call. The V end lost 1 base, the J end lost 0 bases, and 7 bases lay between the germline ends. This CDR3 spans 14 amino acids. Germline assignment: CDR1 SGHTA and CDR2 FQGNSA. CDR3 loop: CASSLEQSSYEQYF. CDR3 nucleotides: TGTGCCAGCAGCTTAGAACAGAGCTCCTACGAGCAGTACTTC.

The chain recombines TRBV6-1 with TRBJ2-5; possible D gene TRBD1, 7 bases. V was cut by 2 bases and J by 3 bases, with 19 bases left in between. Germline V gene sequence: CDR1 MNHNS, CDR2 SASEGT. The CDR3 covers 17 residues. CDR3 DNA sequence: TGTGCCAGCAGTGAAAGGGGGCCCCGGGGGCAAAAAGAGACCCAGTACTTC. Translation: CASSERGPRGQKETQYF.

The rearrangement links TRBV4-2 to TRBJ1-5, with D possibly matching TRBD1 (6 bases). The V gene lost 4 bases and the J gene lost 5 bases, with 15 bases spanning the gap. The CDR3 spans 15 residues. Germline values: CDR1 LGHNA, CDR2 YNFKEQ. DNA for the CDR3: TGTGCCAGCAGCCCCGGCGACAGGATGGATCAGCCCCAGCATTTT. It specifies CASSPGDRMDQPQHF.

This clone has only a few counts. The CDR3 spells CASSLLGGQPYEQYF. CDR3 in DNA: TGTGCCAGCAGCTTACTCGGGGGACAGCCCTACGAGCAGTACTTC. This chain links TRBV11-2 with TRBJ2-7, with D possibly matching TRBD1 (7 bases). The CDR3 loop spans 15 amino acids. CDR1 and CDR2 (germline): SGHAT, FQNNGV. The V end lost 2 bases, the J end lost 2 bases, and 13 bases lay between the germline ends.

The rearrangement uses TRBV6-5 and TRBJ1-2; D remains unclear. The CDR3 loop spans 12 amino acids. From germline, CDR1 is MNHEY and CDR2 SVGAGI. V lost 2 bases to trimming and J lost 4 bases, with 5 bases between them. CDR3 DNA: TGTGCCAGCAGTTACACAAGCTATGGCTACACCTTC. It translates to CASSYTSYGYTF.

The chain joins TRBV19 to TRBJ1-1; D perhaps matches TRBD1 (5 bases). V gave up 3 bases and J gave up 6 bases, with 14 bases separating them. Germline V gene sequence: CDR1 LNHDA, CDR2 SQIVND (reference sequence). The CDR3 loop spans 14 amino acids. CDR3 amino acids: CASSIGQTKSEAFF. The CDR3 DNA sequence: TGTGCCAGTAGTATTGGACAAACGAAGTCTGAAGCTTTCTTT.

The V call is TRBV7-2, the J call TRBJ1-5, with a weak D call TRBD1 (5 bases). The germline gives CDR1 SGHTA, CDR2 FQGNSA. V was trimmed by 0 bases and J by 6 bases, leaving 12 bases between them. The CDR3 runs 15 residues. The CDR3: CASSLARGGIQPQHF. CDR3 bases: TGTGCCAGCAGCTTAGCGCGGGGGGGGATTCAGCCCCAGCATTTT.

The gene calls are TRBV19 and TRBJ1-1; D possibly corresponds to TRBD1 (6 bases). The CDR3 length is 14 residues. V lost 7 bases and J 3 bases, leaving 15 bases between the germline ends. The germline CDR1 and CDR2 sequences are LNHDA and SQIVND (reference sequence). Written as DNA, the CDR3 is TGTGCCAGTAACCTACAGGGTTCGTACACTGAAGCTTTCTTT. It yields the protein CASNLQGSYTEAFF.

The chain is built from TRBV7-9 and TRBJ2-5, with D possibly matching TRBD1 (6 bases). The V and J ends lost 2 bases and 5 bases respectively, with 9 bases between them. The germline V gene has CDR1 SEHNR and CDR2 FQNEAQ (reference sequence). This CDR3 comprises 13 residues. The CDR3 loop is CASSLRGKETQYF. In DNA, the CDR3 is TGTGCCAGCAGCTTAAGGGGGAAGGAGACCCAGTACTTC.

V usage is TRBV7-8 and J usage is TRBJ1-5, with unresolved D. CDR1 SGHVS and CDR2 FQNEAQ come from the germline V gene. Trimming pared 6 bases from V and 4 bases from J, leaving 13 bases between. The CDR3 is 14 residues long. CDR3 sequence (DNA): TGTGCCAGCAGTGGTGGGAGGACTAATCAGCCCCAGCATTTT. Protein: CASSGGRTNQPQHF.

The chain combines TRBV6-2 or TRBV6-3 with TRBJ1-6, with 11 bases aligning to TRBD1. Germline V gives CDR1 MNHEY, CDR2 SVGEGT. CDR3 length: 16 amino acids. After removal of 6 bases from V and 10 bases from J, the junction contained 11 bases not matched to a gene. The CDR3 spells CASSPRGRTGGSPLHF. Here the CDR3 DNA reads TGTGCCAGCAGCCCCCGAGGGAGGACAGGGGGCTCACCCCTCCACTTT.

The CDR3 spells CASSARQGGYGYTF. The CDR3 DNA reads TGCGCCAGCAGCGCGCGACAGGGTGGGTATGGCTACACCTTC. J is TRBJ1-2 and V is TRBV5-1, with 7 bases aligning to TRBD1. V trimming: 4 bases; J trimming: 5 bases; junction bases outside the gene matches: 8. Germline assignment: CDR1 SGHRS and CDR2 YFSETQ. CDR3 length: 14 amino acids.

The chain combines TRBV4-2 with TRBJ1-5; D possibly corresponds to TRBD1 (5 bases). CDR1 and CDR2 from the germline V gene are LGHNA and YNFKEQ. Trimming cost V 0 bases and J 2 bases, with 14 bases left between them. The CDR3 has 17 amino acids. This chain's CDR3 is CASSQERWGEGNQPQHF. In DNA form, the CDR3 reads TGTGCCAGCAGCCAAGAGAGGTGGGGGGAGGGCAATCAGCCCCAGCATTTT.

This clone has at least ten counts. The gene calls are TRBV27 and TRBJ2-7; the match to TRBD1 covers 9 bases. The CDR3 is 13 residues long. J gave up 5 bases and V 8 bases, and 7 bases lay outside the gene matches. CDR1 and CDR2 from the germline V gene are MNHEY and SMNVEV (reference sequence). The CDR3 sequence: CASGDRDYHEQYF. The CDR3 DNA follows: TGTGCCAGCGGGGACAGGGACTACCACGAGCAGTACTTC.

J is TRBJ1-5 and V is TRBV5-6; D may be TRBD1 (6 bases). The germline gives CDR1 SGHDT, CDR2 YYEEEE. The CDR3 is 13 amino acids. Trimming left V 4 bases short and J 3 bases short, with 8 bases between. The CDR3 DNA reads TGTGCCAGCAGCGGGGGCATCAATCAGCCCCAGCATTTT. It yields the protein CASSGGINQPQHF. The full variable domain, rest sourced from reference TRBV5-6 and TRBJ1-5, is DAGVTQSPTHLIKTRGQQVTLRCSPKSGHDTVSWYQQALGQGPQFIFQYYEEEERQRGNFPDRFSGHQFPNYSSELNVNALLLGDSALYLCASSGGINQPQHFGDGTRLSIL.

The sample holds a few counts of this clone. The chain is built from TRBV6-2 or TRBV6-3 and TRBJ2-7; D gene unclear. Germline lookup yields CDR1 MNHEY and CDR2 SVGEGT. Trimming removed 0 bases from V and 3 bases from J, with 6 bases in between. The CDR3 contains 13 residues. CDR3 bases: TGTGCCAGCAGTTACTCCAGGTTCTACGAGCAGTACTTC. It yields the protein CASSYSRFYEQYF.

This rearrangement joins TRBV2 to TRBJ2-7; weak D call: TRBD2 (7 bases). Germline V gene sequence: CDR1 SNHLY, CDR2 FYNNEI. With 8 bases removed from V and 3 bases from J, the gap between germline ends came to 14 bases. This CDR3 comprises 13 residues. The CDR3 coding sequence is TGTGCCAGCGGGGGGGGCGACAACTACGAGCAGTACTTC. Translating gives CASGGGDNYEQYF.

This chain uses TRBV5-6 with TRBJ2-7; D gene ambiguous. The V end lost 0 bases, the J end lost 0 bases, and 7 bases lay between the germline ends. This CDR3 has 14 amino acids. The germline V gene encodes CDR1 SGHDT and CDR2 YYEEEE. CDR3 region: CASSLGQASYEQYF. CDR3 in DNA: TGTGCCAGCAGCTTGGGTCAGGCCTCCTACGAGCAGTACTTC. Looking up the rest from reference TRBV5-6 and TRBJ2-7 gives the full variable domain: DAGVTQSPTHLIKTRGQQVTLRCSPKSGHDTVSWYQQALGQGPQFIFQYYEEEERQRGNFPDRFSGHQFPNYSSELNVNALLLGDSALYLCASSLGQASYEQYFGPGTRLTVT.

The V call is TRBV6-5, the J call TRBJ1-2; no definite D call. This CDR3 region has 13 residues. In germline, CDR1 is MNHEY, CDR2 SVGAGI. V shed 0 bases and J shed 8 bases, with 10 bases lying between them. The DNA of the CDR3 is TGTGCCAGCAGTTACTCTCGTGGCGGCGGCTACACCTTC. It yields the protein CASSYSRGGGYTF.

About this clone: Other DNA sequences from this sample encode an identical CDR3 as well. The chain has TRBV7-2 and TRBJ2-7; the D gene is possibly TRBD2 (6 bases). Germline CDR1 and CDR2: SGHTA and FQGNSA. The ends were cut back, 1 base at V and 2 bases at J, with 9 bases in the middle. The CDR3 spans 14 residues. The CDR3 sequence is CASSLGGVPYEQYF. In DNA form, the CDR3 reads TGTGCCAGCAGCTTAGGGGGGGTACCCTACGAGCAGTACTTC.

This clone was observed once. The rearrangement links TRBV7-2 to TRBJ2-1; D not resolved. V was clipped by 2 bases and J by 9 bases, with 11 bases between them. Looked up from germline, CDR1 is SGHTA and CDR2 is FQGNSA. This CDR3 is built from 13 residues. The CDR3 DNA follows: TGTGCCAGCAGCTTATACCTCGCCGGTGAGCAGTTCTTC. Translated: CASSLYLAGEQFF.